Listed below are T cell receptor beta chains from one sample, sequenced in a study of vaccination effects on CD4 cells after COVID-19. Antigens for these TCRs are unknown. The assay was immunoSEQ multiplex PCR, and TCRdb's table has in-frame clones only and misses some. The profile shows about 73,000 clones, around 73% of them singletons. The sample here was CD4+ T cells from PBMCs cultured without peptide, taken after COVID-19 vaccination. Receptors originate from a human donor who received a COVID-19 vaccine. Each CDR3 is given with its conserved first and last residue. A D gene is named only where the DNA matches it firmly. Clone size, where shown, is once, few, many, or a class for clones that have expanded.

NA TRBJ2-5 TRBV30 TRBD2 CAWGPGGLKRETQYF
medium-sized TRBJ1-1 TRBV2 NA CASAKGGTTEAFF
NA TRBJ1-5 TRBV7-8 NA CASSLRASSNQPQHF
NA TRBJ1-5 TRBV30 NA CAWSVQQGSEPQHF
NA TRBJ1-2 TRBV5-6 NA CASSRDLLGGYTF
NA TRBJ2-3 TRBV29-1 TRBD2 CSVGFEYSGGARDTQYF
NA TRBJ2-5 TRBV27 NA CASSLAREETQYF
NA TRBJ1-6 TRBV2 TRBD1 CASSGDSILYNSPLHF
NA TRBJ1-2 TRBV6-6 NA CASSRPGGASPYGYTF
NA TRBJ1-3 TRBV6-5 NA CASSPRQSSGNTIYF
NA TRBJ2-1 TRBV30 TRBD2 CAWRAAGRHEQFF
NA TRBJ2-7 TRBV5-1 NA CASSFMYKGSSYEQYF
NA TRBJ1-3 TRBV5-5 TRBD1 CASTPTGNSGNTIYF
once TRBJ1-1 TRBV6-2/TRBV6-3 NA CASSYRQGNTEAFF
NA TRBJ2-5 TRBV5-6 NA CASSFPPPQTQYF
NA TRBJ2-1 TRBV5-1 TRBD1 CASSSGQDLTYNEQFF
NA TRBJ1-1 TRBV6-1 NA CASSDSAAVNTEAFF
once TRBJ2-5 TRBV24-1 NA CATSDPGTVGETQYF
few TRBJ1-2 TRBV5-1 NA CASSRGRGDGYTF
NA TRBJ1-1 TRBV29-1 NA CSVSTTGMGTEAFF
once TRBJ1-1 TRBV10-3 NA CAIRETRAEAFF
NA TRBJ2-2 TRBV5-1 TRBD2 CASSFTGGRPGELFF
NA TRBJ2-5 TRBV6-1 TRBD2 CASSVGGTSVPKTQYF
NA TRBJ2-1 TRBV10-3 NA CAISSQGTGLNEQFF
once TRBJ1-4 TRBV2 NA CASSLRRNEKLFF
NA TRBJ2-1 TRBV13 NA CASSFGGYKNEQFF
once TRBJ1-5 TRBV7-2 NA CASSTGGRVNQPQHF
few TRBJ2-2 TRBV11-2 NA CASSLVGGELFF
NA TRBJ2-1 TRBV5-1 NA CASSLPGSSYNEQFF
NA TRBJ1-5 TRBV6-2/TRBV6-3 NA CASSYLNDGNQPQHF
NA TRBJ2-3 TRBV5-1 TRBD2 CASSLRPGGLTDTQYF
NA TRBJ1-1 TRBV5-1 NA CASSLAGGANTEAFF
NA TRBJ1-2 TRBV9 TRBD1 CASSVEPTGVNGYTF
NA TRBJ2-3 TRBV25-1 NA CASKSGGSWGDTQYF
NA TRBJ1-4 TRBV3-1/TRBV3-2 NA CASSQRGGFEKLFF
NA TRBJ1-4 TRBV7-8 NA CASSLAGRQTEKLFF
NA TRBJ1-1 TRBV19 TRBD1 CASSDQGATFPESEAFF
NA TRBJ1-6 TRBV3-1/TRBV3-2 NA CASSQGAAIYNSPLHF
NA TRBJ2-3 TRBV5-1 TRBD2 CASSFFGGGTDTQYF
NA TRBJ2-5 TRBV6-6 TRBD1 CASSDRGEETQYF
NA TRBJ2-1 TRBV2 NA CASSEQGSSYNEQFF
NA TRBJ2-2 TRBV13 TRBD1 CASSQRPVTGGTGELFF
NA TRBJ1-3 TRBV4-1 NA CASSQGFGSGSGNTIYF
NA TRBJ2-3 TRBV19 NA CASSRTGRSGTDTQYF
NA TRBJ2-3 TRBV5-8 NA CASPGTALTDTQYF
NA TRBJ1-2 TRBV24-1 NA CATSDRTGLSGYTF
once TRBJ2-5 TRBV5-1 TRBD1 CASSLGQGFSETQYF
NA TRBJ1-6 TRBV7-2 TRBD1 CASSLEGQGGYNSPLHF
once TRBJ2-4 TRBV7-2 TRBD1 CASSRTGQKNIQYF
few TRBJ1-3 TRBV12-3/TRBV12-4 TRBD1 CASRDRAGNTIYF
NA TRBJ2-5 TRBV3-1/TRBV3-2 NA CASSQQGGAQETQYF
NA TRBJ2-3 TRBV19 NA CASSIEQGFGTQYF
NA TRBJ1-3 TRBV18 NA CASSPRLTEVSGNTIYF